The clone carrying this TCR beta chain was counted many times. The antigen is unknown. TCRdb re-called clones via MiXCR from the PCR reads. The repertoire holds about 22,000 clones, with 18% as singletons. CDR3 length equals 12 residues. Deletions cut 9 bases from V and 3 bases from J, with 10 bases between. Germline values: CDR1 KGHDR, CDR2 SFDVKD. This specimen belongs to a study of metastatic and nonmetastatic thyroid tumors. Study-level background: Repertoire comparison spanned blood and tumor or nodule tissue of malignant and benign thyroid patients.

Prior to thyroid surgery, none of the patients had received any treatment. Study-level points and caveats: The reported finding was significantly higher TCR beta diversity in malignant thyroid tumors relative to benign nodules, in blood and tumor.

This TCR derives from a male donor with papillary thyroid cancer or a benign thyroid nodule (not recorded which). Some clones in this sample may be carry-over from other donors' samples. V and J are TRBV24-1 and TRBJ1-2; no definite D call. Sequenced input: adjacent normal tissue. CDR3 sequence reads: CATQDGYYGYTF. In nucleotides, the CDR3 is TGTGCCACCCAGGACGGATACTATGGCTACACCTTC.